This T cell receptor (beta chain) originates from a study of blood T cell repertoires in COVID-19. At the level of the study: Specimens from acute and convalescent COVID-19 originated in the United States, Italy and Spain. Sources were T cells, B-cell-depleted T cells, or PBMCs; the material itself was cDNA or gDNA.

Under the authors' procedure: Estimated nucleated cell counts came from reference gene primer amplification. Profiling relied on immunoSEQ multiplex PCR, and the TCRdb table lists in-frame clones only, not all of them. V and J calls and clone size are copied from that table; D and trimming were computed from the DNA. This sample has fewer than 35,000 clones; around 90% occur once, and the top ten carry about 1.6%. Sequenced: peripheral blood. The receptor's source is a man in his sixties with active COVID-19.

The CDR3 loop is CASSVSGLRNTEAFF. DNA for the CDR3: TGTGCCAGCAGTGTGTCGGGACTGCGGAACACTGAAGCTTTCTTT. This chain links TRBV27 with TRBJ1-1, with a possible D match to TRBD1 (5 bases). V gave up 5 bases and J gave up 1 base, with 14 bases separating them. Per the germline V gene, CDR1 is MNHEY and CDR2 is SMNVEV (reference sequence). The CDR3 loop spans 15 amino acids.